This T cell receptor (beta chain) is from a study of OX40 agonist ivuxolimab in advanced cancers. Study-level information: Partial responses, seen in three patients, involved one hepatocellular carcinoma and two cutaneous melanomas.

Excluded were patients having autoimmune disease history or systemic immunosuppression. Study-wide points: Dose levels from 0.1 to 3.0 mg/kg saw CD4+ and CD8+ blood T cells expand clonally by week 6. Researchers report that CD8+ T cells had, on average, more expanded clones than CD4+.

In this sample, this clone is medium-sized. Its target is not known. Measured with immunoSEQ multiplex PCR; TCRdb has only the in-frame clones, and not every one. The sample has 20,000 to 25,000 clones; 73% are singletons. The source was CD4+ or CD8+ T cells sorted from blood, collected in a trial of the OX40 agonist ivuxolimab. The source of this sequence is an adult with an advanced solid tumor such as melanoma, head and neck, liver or kidney cancer.

This CDR3 is CASSSTTGDNSNQPQHF. CDR3 bases: TGTGCCAGCAGCTCGACGACAGGGGACAATAGCAATCAGCCCCAGCATTTT. The V and J genes are TRBV11-1 and TRBJ1-5, with TRBD1 matching over 8 bases. CDR3 length equals 17 residues. CDR1 and CDR2 (germline): SGHAT, FQDESV (reference sequence). Losses at the gene ends were 4 bases for V and 0 bases for J; bases not matched to a gene: 8.